The text below deals with one TCR beta chain. Sequencing was performed with immunoSEQ multiplex PCR; in TCRdb, only in-frame clones are kept and a portion is missing. The data hold about 24,000 clones, with around 90% observed a single time. The CDR3 consists of 16 residues. J lost 0 bases, V lost 7 bases, and 8 bases had no gene match. This record belongs to a study of T cell changes during pregnancy in multiple sclerosis. The TCR sequence derives from a female donor in good health, enrolled as a control in a pregnancy study. The genes are TRBV6-7 and TRBJ2-4; 8 bases match TRBD1. TRBV6-7 is an open reading frame, and its role is uncertain. Sequenced material: CD4+ T cells from peripheral blood mononuclear cells, taken in the second trimester of pregnancy. The chain's CDR3 is CASKGQAFGAKNIQYF. In DNA, the CDR3 is TGTGCCAGCAAGGGACAGGCCTTCGGAGCCAAAAACATTCAGTACTTC.